This T cell receptor (beta chain) was profiled in a study of shared clonotypes between healthy human individuals. The V gene lost 5 bases and the J gene lost 2 bases, with 10 bases spanning the gap. Per the germline V gene, CDR1 is MDHEN and CDR2 is SYDVKM. This CDR3 contains 15 residues. Using immunoSEQ multiplex PCR, the repertoire was profiled, and TCRdb retains in-frame clones only, with some absent. The data show 550,000 to 850,000 clones, with roughly 70% seen just once and under 2% held by the top ten. The source material was memory CD4+ T cells sorted from blood. Described subset: CD45RA-negative fraction. The clonotype was recovered from a woman in her thirties in good health. V is TRBV28 and J is TRBJ2-6; the D gene is possibly TRBD1 (7 bases). DNA of the CDR3: TGTGCCAGCAGTGTCAGGGGGGCTGGGGCCAACGTCCTGACTTTC. As protein: CASSVRGAGANVLTF.